Below, 19 T cell receptor beta chains from the same sample are listed, as sequenced in a study of radiotherapy plus CTLA-4 blockade in lung cancer (dated by TCRdb to 2016 to 2019). Library method: the immunoSEQ multiplex PCR assay. TCRdb retrieved this table from immuneACCESS and kept in-frame rearrangements only. Not all clones are present; in checked studies, unresolved V genes account for under half, and no reason is known for the remainder. Here the sample has approximately 89,000 clones; about four fifths occur a single time. The top ten clonotypes cover about 14% of the sample. The material was peripheral blood, obtained from a patient treated with radiotherapy plus ipilimumab. These receptors were obtained from a human donor with non-small cell lung cancer that progressed on radiotherapy plus ipilimumab.

The chain uses TRBV5-5 and TRBJ1-1; possibly TRBD1 for D (5 bases). CDR1 is SGHKS and CDR2 is YYEKEE in the germline V gene (reference sequence). Trimming left V 0 bases short and J 6 bases short, with 15 bases between. This CDR3 contains 15 residues. The CDR3 nucleotides are TGTGCCAGCAGCTTGGCCGGGAGACTGGGGGCTGAAGCTTTCTTT. It translates to CASSLAGRLGAEAFF.

This chain's CDR3 is CASRNAGTGVNQPQHF. The CDR3 nucleotides read TGTGCCAGCAGGAACGCCGGGACAGGGGTAAATCAGCCCCAGCATTTT. V usage is TRBV27 and J usage is TRBJ1-5; TRBD1 agrees at 10 bases. CDR3 length: 16 residues. CDR1 and CDR2 from the germline V gene are MNHEY and SMNVEV (reference sequence). With V trimmed by 6 bases and J by 4 bases, 9 bases remained unmatched.

This clone was counted a single time. This rearrangement joins TRBV4-2 to TRBJ1-6; the D is unclear. Germline values: CDR1 LGHNA, CDR2 YNFKEQ. The V and J ends lost 6 bases and 9 bases respectively, with 9 bases between them. This CDR3 has 12 amino acids. The CDR3 region is CASRGEISPLHF. In DNA, the CDR3 is TGTGCCAGCAGAGGAGAGATTTCACCCCTCCACTTT.

The rearrangement links TRBV27 to TRBJ2-2; the D is unclear. Germline V CDR1 and CDR2: MNHEY, SMNVEV (reference sequence). Between the trimmed V and J ends, which lost 2 bases and 1 base, there was a span of 5 bases. CDR3 length: 14 residues. The CDR3 nucleotides read TGTGCCAGCAGTTTACGGGTGAACACCGGGGAGCTGTTTTTT. This encodes CASSLRVNTGELFF.

The V gene is TRBV2, the J gene TRBJ1-2, with no clear D. The length of the CDR3 is 13 residues. Trimming cost V 3 bases and J 4 bases, with 9 bases left between them. CDR1 SNHLY and CDR2 FYNNEI come from the germline V gene. This CDR3 is CASSERGPYGYTF. The CDR3 bases are TGTGCCAGCAGTGAGCGGGGTCCCTATGGCTACACCTTC. The full variable domain, completed using reference TRBV2 and TRBJ1-2, is EPEVTQTPSHQVTQMGQEVILRCVPISNHLYFYWYRQILGQKVEFLVSFYNNEISEKSEIFDDQFSVERPDGSNFTLKIRSTKLEDSAMYFCASSERGPYGYTFGSGTRLTVV.

This chain connects TRBV7-2 to TRBJ1-2; no firm D call. V lost 5 bases, J lost 4 bases, and 14 bases lay in between. The CDR3 has 14 residues. Germline CDR1 SGHTA, CDR2 FQGNSA. The CDR3 here is CASSPSRGGYGYTF. The CDR3 nucleotides are TGTGCCAGCAGCCCATCCCGGGGAGGCTATGGCTACACCTTC.

The chain combines TRBV7-8 with TRBJ2-1; 7 positions match TRBD2. The CDR3 covers 16 residues. The ends lost 5 bases at V and 2 bases at J; junction bases unmatched: 9. Germline lookup yields CDR1 SGHVS and CDR2 FQNEAQ. CDR3 amino acids: CASSLRTGTTYNEQFF. The CDR3 DNA reads TGTGCCAGCAGCCTTCGAACCGGGACTACCTACAATGAGCAGTTCTTC. The full variable domain, completed using reference TRBV7-8 and TRBJ2-1, is GAGVSQSPRYKVAKRGQDVALRCDPISGHVSLFWYQQALGQGPEFLTYFQNEAQLDKSGLPSDRFFAERPEGSVSTLKIQRTQQEDSAVYLCASSLRTGTTYNEQFFGPGTRLTVL.

The chain is built from TRBV5-8 and TRBJ2-5, with 8 bases lining up with TRBD1. The V gene end was trimmed by 4 bases and the J gene end by 4 bases; junction bases not matched to a gene: 9. CDR1 SGHTS and CDR2 YDEGEE come from the germline V gene. The CDR3 spans 15 residues. The CDR3 loop reads CASSAQGAGRETQYF. Here the CDR3 DNA reads TGTGCCAGCAGCGCGCAGGGGGCAGGGCGAGAGACCCAGTACTTC.

The chain employs TRBV7-2 and TRBJ1-3; 12 nucleotides match TRBD1. Germline V gene lookup returns CDR1 SGHTA and CDR2 FQGNSA. Trimming took 5 bases from V and 0 from J; bases not matched to a gene: 11. The CDR3 is made up of 19 amino acids. CDR3 protein: CASSLLGQGAISSGNTIYF. CDR3 bases: TGTGCCAGCAGCCTCTTGGGACAGGGGGCTATAAGCTCTGGAAACACCATATATTTT.

This clone was counted a single time. The rearrangement links TRBV14 to TRBJ1-1; no firm D call. This CDR3 has 13 amino acids. V dropped 1 base and J dropped 2 bases, with 5 bases sitting between them. CDR1 and CDR2 (germline): SGHDN, FVKESK. DNA of the CDR3: TGTGCCAGCAGCCAAGGTGTTAACACTGAAGCTTTCTTT. Residues: CASSQGVNTEAFF.

The rearrangement links TRBV14 to TRBJ1-1; D is uncertain. V was pared by 1 base and J by 0 bases, with 3 bases between. The V gene's germline CDR1 is SGHDN and CDR2 FVKESK. The CDR3 runs 13 residues. The CDR3 loop reads CASSQGMNTEAFF. CDR3 bases: TGTGCCAGCAGCCAAGGAATGAACACTGAAGCTTTCTTT.

This rearrangement joins TRBV27 to TRBJ2-5; D tentatively reads TRBD1 or TRBD2 (5 bases each). Trimming removed 6 bases at V and 5 bases at J, with 16 bases between. Germline CDR1 MNHEY, CDR2 SMNVEV (reference sequence). The CDR3 contains 14 residues. Written as DNA, the CDR3 is TGTGCCAGCAGCCCCCGGGGCGTTAGGGAGACCCAGTACTTC. Its protein product is CASSPRGVRETQYF.

The V and J genes are TRBV5-1 and TRBJ2-2; TRBD1 matches at 8 bases. This CDR3 region has 16 residues. V lost 4 bases and J lost 6; bases outside the gene matches: 11. CDR1 SGHRS and CDR2 YFSETQ come from the germline V gene. The CDR3 region has the DNA TGCGCCAGCAGCCCTCCATCAGGGGGCAGCGCCGGGGAGCTGTTTTTT. It translates to CASSPPSGGSAGELFF.

The chain combines TRBV5-1 with TRBJ2-3; perhaps TRBD2 as D (6 bases). Trimming cost V 0 bases and J 2 bases, with 10 bases left between them. The germline V gene encodes CDR1 SGHRS and CDR2 YFSETQ. The CDR3 runs 15 residues. For the CDR3, the DNA is TGCGCCAGCAGCTTGGCCATAGCGGTCACAGATACGCAGTATTTT. It specifies CASSLAIAVTDTQYF.

This chain connects TRBV4-2 to TRBJ1-4; D is undetermined. This CDR3 contains 14 residues. Deletions cut 4 bases from V and 4 bases from J, with 10 bases between. The germline V gene has CDR1 LGHNA and CDR2 YNFKEQ. DNA for the CDR3: TGTGCCAGCAGCCCCGGGCCGTATAATGAAAAACTGTTTTTT. This sequence encodes CASSPGPYNEKLFF.

The chain combines TRBV6-5 with TRBJ2-6, with D uncertain. The germline V gene has CDR1 MNHEY and CDR2 SVGAGI. This CDR3 is 15 amino acids long. The V end lost 5 bases, the J end lost 0 bases, and 8 bases lay between the germline ends. CDR3 in DNA: TGTGCCAGCAGTCCGCTCGACTCTGGGGCCAACGTCCTGACTTTC. This sequence encodes CASSPLDSGANVLTF.

The CDR3 DNA reads TGTGCCAGCAGCTGGGAGGGACTGGCCTACAATGAGCAGTTCTTC. Protein sequence: CASSWEGLAYNEQFF. V gene TRBV11-1 combines with J gene TRBJ2-1, with 7 bases matching TRBD2. This CDR3 is 15 amino acids long. Losses at the gene ends were 4 bases for V and 2 bases for J; bases not matched to a gene: 5. Germline V gene sequence: CDR1 SGHAT, CDR2 FQDESV (reference sequence).

This sequence joins TRBV4-3 and TRBJ1-2, with D unclear. The V gene's germline CDR1 is LGHNA and CDR2 YSLEER. This CDR3 comprises 16 residues. Between the trimmed V and J ends, which lost 1 base and 2 bases, there was a span of 14 bases. In DNA, the CDR3 is TGCGCCAGCAGCCAAGGACCGGTAGCGGGAAACTATGGCTACACCTTC. Translating gives CASSQGPVAGNYGYTF.

CDR3 in amino acids: CSVLVLGGRGGNTEAFF. In DNA, the CDR3 is TGCAGCGTTTTAGTTTTAGGGGGAAGGGGTGGAAACACTGAAGCTTTCTTT. The chain is built from TRBV29-1 and TRBJ1-1; a possible D gene is TRBD1 (6 bases). The CDR3 covers 17 residues. V was shortened by 5 bases and J by 2 bases, with 24 bases between the two germline ends. In germline, CDR1 is SQVTM, CDR2 ANQGSEA.